The text below deals with one T cell receptor (beta chain). The data are from a study of T cell responses to AZD1222 COVID-19 vaccine. On the study more broadly: Whether given at about 4 or about 12 weeks, second doses were pooled.

Between the trimmed V and J ends, which lost 5 bases and 3 bases, there was a span of 13 bases. The CDR3 has 14 amino acids. The germline V gene encodes CDR1 LNHDA and CDR2 SQIVND (reference sequence). Some clones are missing from TCRdb's copy, which holds only in-frame ones; the method was immunoSEQ multiplex PCR. The table includes 95,000 to 110,000 clones, 90% detected once. This TCR was recovered from an adult in good health. The gene calls are TRBV19 and TRBJ1-2; D remains ambiguous. The material was peripheral blood, obtained on day 0 of AZD1222 vaccination. The CDR3, as DNA: TGTGCCAGTAGTTTGATGGATGGGGACTATGGCTACACCTTC. It is translated as CASSLMDGDYGYTF.